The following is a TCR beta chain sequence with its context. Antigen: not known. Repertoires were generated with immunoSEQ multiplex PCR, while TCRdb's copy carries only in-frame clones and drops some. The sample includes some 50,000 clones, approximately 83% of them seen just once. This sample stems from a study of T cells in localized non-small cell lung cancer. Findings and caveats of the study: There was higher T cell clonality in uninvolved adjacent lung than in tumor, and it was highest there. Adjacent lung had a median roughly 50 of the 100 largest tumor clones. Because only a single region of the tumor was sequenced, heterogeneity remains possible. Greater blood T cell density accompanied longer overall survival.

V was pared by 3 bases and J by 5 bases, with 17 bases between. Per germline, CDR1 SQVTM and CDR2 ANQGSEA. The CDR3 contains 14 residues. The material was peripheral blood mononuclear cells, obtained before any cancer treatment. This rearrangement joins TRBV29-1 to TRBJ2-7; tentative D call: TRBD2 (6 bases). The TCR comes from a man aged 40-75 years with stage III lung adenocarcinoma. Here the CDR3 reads CSVDPTGTFDEQYF. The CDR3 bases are TGCAGCGTTGACCCGACGGGGACTTTCGACGAGCAGTACTTC.